These T cell receptor beta chains were read from a single sample in a study of T cells in lung cancer brain metastases. Produced via immunoSEQ multiplex PCR; TCRdb's table is partial and in-frame only. The data contain around 5,600 clones, 75% to 90% of them singletons. The sample comprised tumor tissue from a brain metastasis. Receptors were obtained from a man aged 50 to 60 with non-small cell lung cancer that had spread to the brain. Each CDR3 is given with its conserved first and last residue. Fields, in order: D gene, J gene, clone size, V gene, CDR3 DNA, CDR3 protein. D genes are given only for firm matches. A row's size may be missing; if present it is once, few, many or a size class.

>TRBD2|TRBJ2-5|.|TRBV7-2
TGTGCCAGCAGGCGAGTAGCGGGGGGGCCGGGAGAGACCCAGTACTTC
CASRRVAGGPGETQYF
>.|TRBJ2-1|.|TRBV18
TGTGCCAGCTCGCCTGGAACAGGAAGCTACAATGAGCAGTTCTTC
CASSPGTGSYNEQFF
>.|TRBJ2-4|.|TRBV9
TGTGCCAGCAGCGTATCTCCGACGGACATTCAGTACTTC
CASSVSPTDIQYF
>TRBD2|TRBJ2-7|.|TRBV2
TGTGCCAGCAGGGGACTAGCGGAGTACGAGCAGTACTTC
CASRGLAEYEQYF
>.|TRBJ1-3|.|TRBV4-3
TGCGCCAGCAGCCCGGGGGGCTCTGGAAACACCATATATTTT
CASSPGGSGNTIYF
>.|TRBJ1-1|.|TRBV18
TGTGCCAGCTCACTGGGACAAATGAACACTGAAGCTTTCTTT
CASSLGQMNTEAFF
>.|TRBJ1-6|.|TRBV18
TGTGCCAGCTCACCACGAGAGGACCCCAATTCACCCCTCCACTTT
CASSPREDPNSPLHF
>TRBD1|TRBJ1-1|.|TRBV19
TGTGCCAGTAGTATCCAGGGGGTGACCACTGAAGCTTTCTTT
CASSIQGVTTEAFF
>TRBD1|TRBJ2-3|.|TRBV10-2
TGCGCCAGGGCCCAGGGGGCGGCAGATACGCAGTATTTT
CARAQGAADTQYF
>.|TRBJ1-2|.|TRBV5-5
TGTGCCAGCAGCTTAGTGGGGGGTGCCCTTAACTATGGCTACACCTTC
CASSLVGGALNYGYTF
>.|TRBJ1-5|.|TRBV15
TGTGCCACCAGCAACAAGAGGGGGGTCGATCAGCCCCAGCATTTT
CATSNKRGVDQPQHF
>.|TRBJ1-5|.|TRBV30
TGTGCCTGGAGTGTGTCCGGGGCTTCCAATCAGCCCCAGCATTTT
CAWSVSGASNQPQHF
>TRBD1|TRBJ1-2|.|TRBV4-2
TGTGCCAGCAGCCCGGGACAGGGGGCAGATGGCTACACCTTC
CASSPGQGADGYTF
>.|TRBJ2-4|.|TRBV6-6
TGTGCCAGCAGTTACGACAAATATTTAGCCAAAAACATTCAGTACTTC
CASSYDKYLAKNIQYF
>.|TRBJ2-2|.|TRBV12-5
TGTGCTATCACCCTATCCGGGAGCGACGGGGAGCTGTTTTTT
CAITLSGSDGELFF
>TRBD1|TRBJ2-7|.|TRBV6-6
TGTGCCAGCAGTTCTGGACAGGGGGCTGTTCAGTACTTC
CASSSGQGAVQYF
>.|TRBJ1-1|few|TRBV7-3
TGTGCCAGCAGCTTAAGGGGGCCGAACACTGAAGCTTTCTTT
CASSLRGPNTEAFF
>.|TRBJ2-5|.|TRBV11-2
TGTGCCAACAGCTTAATCGCGGCTAGCAGGGAGACCCAGTACTTC
CANSLIAASRETQYF
>TRBD2|TRBJ2-3|.|TRBV7-9
TGTGCCAGCAGCGCAGGGACTAGCGGGGCAGATACGCAGTATTTT
CASSAGTSGADTQYF
>TRBD2|TRBJ2-2|.|TRBV7-9
TGTGCCAGCAGCTTCCCACTAGCGGGGGGGCCTAACACCGGGGAGCTGTTTTTT
CASSFPLAGGPNTGELFF
>.|TRBJ2-5|.|TRBV10-2
TGCGCCAGCAGGGGCTCCCAAGAGACCCAGTACTTC
CASRGSQETQYF
>.|TRBJ1-5|.|TRBV7-2
TGTGCCAGCAGCCTCTATTCGGTGGGCGGGGGTCAGCCCCAGCATTTT
CASSLYSVGGGQPQHF
>.|TRBJ1-1|.|TRBV4-2
TGTGCCAGCAGCCAAGGGGCAGGGGACGTCGGTGCTTTCTTT
CASSQGAGDVGAFF
>.|TRBJ1-6|.|TRBV19
TGTGCCAGTAGGTTTAGCTCCTATAATTCACCCCTCCACTTT
CASRFSSYNSPLHF
>TRBD2|TRBJ2-1|.|TRBV5-5
TGTGCCAGCAGCTTACTCAACGGGGGGGCCTATGAGCAGTTCTTC
CASSLLNGGAYEQFF
>.|TRBJ1-2|.|TRBV7-2
TGTGCCAGCAGCTTAGGTACAGGTTATGGCTACACCTTC
CASSLGTGYGYTF
>TRBD1|TRBJ2-7|once|TRBV2
TGTGCCAGCACGGGACAGAGATACGAGCAGTACTTC
CASTGQRYEQYF
>.|TRBJ2-7|.|TRBV25-1
TGTGCCAGCAGGGGTAGCTACGAGCAGTACTTC
CASRGSYEQYF
>.|TRBJ1-6|.|TRBV30
TGTGCCTGGAGTGCGACAGTAGCATCGGGGCCCCTCCACTTT
CAWSATVASGPLHF
>TRBD1|TRBJ1-4|.|TRBV5-1
TGCGCCAGCAGCTTGGGTGACAGGGATTTGGAAAAACTGTTTTTT
CASSLGDRDLEKLFF
>TRBD1|TRBJ1-2|.|TRBV5-4
TGTGCCAGCAGCCCGGACAGGGCCGTGGGCTACACCTTC
CASSPDRAVGYTF
>.|TRBJ2-3|.|TRBV4-1
TGCGCCAGCAGCCAAGGGGGGTTCAATCAGCCCCAGTATTTT
CASSQGGFNQPQYF
>.|TRBJ2-1|.|TRBV7-6
TGTGCCAGCAGCTTAGAAGAGGGAAGCTATGAGCAGTTCTTC
CASSLEEGSYEQFF
>.|TRBJ1-4|.|TRBV6-5
TGTGCCAGCAGTTACTCCAAACAGGGTTACGGAGAAAAACTGTTTTTT
CASSYSKQGYGEKLFF
>.|TRBJ2-5|.|TRBV14
TGTGCCAGCAGCCAACCACGAGAGGGTATCTCAGAGACCCAGTACTTC
CASSQPREGISETQYF
>.|TRBJ2-3|once|TRBV2
TGTGCCAGCAGCGTACTACAGGGCCGATGGGCAGATACGCAGTATTTT
CASSVLQGRWADTQYF
>.|TRBJ2-7|.|TRBV19
TGTGCCAGTACCCCCTCATCTGATCCAACCTACGAGCAGTACTTC
CASTPSSDPTYEQYF
>.|TRBJ1-4|.|TRBV7-2
TGTGCCAGCAGCGCCGGACTCCTGGGCGGTGAAAAACTGTTTTTT
CASSAGLLGGEKLFF
>.|TRBJ1-2|.|TRBV15
TGTGCCACCAGCAGAGACCTTGACGGATATGGCTACACCTTC
CATSRDLDGYGYTF
>.|TRBJ2-3|.|TRBV7-2
TGTGCCAGCAGCTTAGGGGTAGCAGCTGATACGCAGTATTTT
CASSLGVAADTQYF
>.|TRBJ2-5|.|TRBV10-1
TGCGCCAGCAGTGAGTATAATGGAGGGCGGGAGACCCAGTACTTC
CASSEYNGGRETQYF
>.|TRBJ2-4|.|TRBV7-8
TGTGCCAGCGGGGGCGGTCTAGCCAAAAACATTCAGTACTTC
CASGGGLAKNIQYF
>.|TRBJ2-2|.|TRBV18
TGTGCCAGCTCACCACGGAACACAGGGATCAGCGGGGAGCTGTTTTTT
CASSPRNTGISGELFF
>.|TRBJ2-2|.|TRBV11-1
TGTGCCAGCAGCTTACAGGCCACCGGGGAGCTGTTTTTT
CASSLQATGELFF